One sample yielded the 30 T cell receptor beta chains listed below, sequenced in a study of blood T cell repertoires in COVID-19. TCRdb's table, derived via immunoSEQ multiplex PCR, lists solely in-frame clones and lacks some. The data show 90,000 to 130,000 clones, approximately 68% seen once. What was sequenced was peripheral blood. These receptors came from a woman between 55 and 75 years old with acute or convalescent COVID-19.

The chain uses TRBV30 and TRBJ1-1; D is uncertain. Germline CDR1 reads GTSNPN; CDR2 reads SVGIG (reference sequence). V was trimmed by 5 bases and J by 2 bases, leaving 9 bases between them. The CDR3 extends over 12 amino acids. The CDR3, as DNA: TGTGCCTGGGACGGTCTCAACACTGAAGCTTTCTTT. Protein product: CAWDGLNTEAFF.

V gene TRBV3-1 (or the pseudogene TRBV3-2) combines with J gene TRBJ1-2; 7 nucleotides align to TRBD1. V was pared by 3 bases and J by 13 bases, with 8 bases of the junction left unmatched. The germline gives CDR1 LGHDT, CDR2 YNNKEL (reference sequence). The CDR3 runs to 12 residues. This CDR3 is CASSQARGQATF. CDR3 coding DNA: TGTGCCAGCAGCCAGGCAAGAGGACAGGCCACCTTC.

The V gene is TRBV18, the J gene TRBJ2-1, with 7 nucleotides matching TRBD2. Germline values: CDR1 KGHSH, CDR2 LQKENI. The CDR3 consists of 15 residues. J lost 1 base, V lost 0 bases, and 0 bases had no gene match. The CDR3 spells CASSPPGGSYNEQFF. In DNA form, the CDR3 reads TGTGCCAGCTCACCACCCGGGGGGTCCTACAATGAGCAGTTCTTC.

The V and J genes are TRBV7-3 and TRBJ2-1, with D possibly being TRBD2 (6 bases). The germline gives CDR1 SGHTA, CDR2 FQGTGA. This CDR3 has 15 residues. Between the trimmed V and J ends, which lost 1 base and 4 bases, there was a span of 11 bases. CDR3 region: CASSLMAGSYNEQFF. As DNA, the CDR3 is TGTGCCAGCAGCTTAATGGCGGGAAGTTACAATGAGCAGTTCTTC.

Notes on this clone: Other nucleotide sequences from this sample produce the same CDR3. J is TRBJ2-7 and V is TRBV9; TRBD1 agrees at 11 bases. CDR1 is SGDLS, CDR2 YYNGEE, per germline. The CDR3 consists of 15 residues. V was clipped by 2 bases and J by 2 bases; unmatched bases: 3. As DNA, the CDR3 is TGTGCCAGCAGCGTGGGACAGGGGGTGGCCTACGAGCAGTACTTC. Its protein is CASSVGQGVAYEQYF.

This chain links TRBV28 with TRBJ1-5; D is perhaps TRBD1 (5 bases). The ends were cut back, 5 bases at V and 7 bases at J, with 18 bases in the middle. This CDR3 spans 15 amino acids. Germline lookup yields CDR1 MDHEN and CDR2 SYDVKM. In nucleotides, the CDR3 is TGTGCCAGCAGTCTCTTCCCCCAGGGAGGACAGCCCCAGCATTTT. Amino acids: CASSLFPQGGQPQHF.

Only a few counts were recorded for this clone. The rearrangement joins TRBV6-1 to TRBJ1-1; D remains ambiguous. V lost 1 base and J 8 bases, leaving 8 bases between the germline ends. CDR1 and CDR2 from the germline V gene are MNHNS and SASEGT. There are 12 residues in the CDR3. In DNA, the CDR3 is TGTGCCAGCAGTGAAGTTCGCGCAGAAGCTTTCTTT. This sequence encodes CASSEVRAEAFF.

This chain links TRBV6-2 or TRBV6-3 with TRBJ1-4; 7 bases align to TRBD1. Germline V gene sequence: CDR1 MNHEY, CDR2 SVGEGT. The length of the CDR3 is 14 residues. With V trimmed by 4 bases and J by 7 bases, 6 bases remained unmatched. The CDR3 sequence is CASSLRDSREKLFF. CDR3 DNA sequence: TGTGCCAGCAGTTTAAGGGACAGTCGTGAAAAACTGTTTTTT.

This clone was picked up one time. DNA of the CDR3: TGTGCCACCAGTGACCCAGGGGGCGTGGATCAGCCCCAGCATTTT. Its protein product is CATSDPGGVDQPQHF. The rearrangement uses TRBV24-1 and TRBJ1-5, with 8 nucleotides matching TRBD1. V shed 4 bases, J shed 5 bases, and the junction held 6 bases outside the gene matches. This CDR3 comprises 15 residues. Per the germline V gene, CDR1 is KGHDR and CDR2 is SFDVKD.

The CDR3, as DNA: TGTGCCTGGAGTGAAAGAAGGACAGTGTTTAATCAGCCCCAGCATTTT. Protein product: CAWSERRTVFNQPQHF. V gene TRBV30 combines with J gene TRBJ1-5; D perhaps matches TRBD1 (6 bases). This CDR3 contains 16 residues. Germline lookup yields CDR1 GTSNPN and CDR2 SVGIG (reference sequence). V lost 1 base to trimming and J lost 4 bases, with 17 bases between them.

The CDR3 coding sequence is TGTGCCAGTGGACAGGGACAGGGGGGTATCGGCTATGGCTACACCTTC. Amino acids: CASGQGQGGIGYGYTF. The chain is built from TRBV19 and TRBJ1-2, with TRBD1 matching 11 bases. Trimming removed 8 bases from V and 4 bases from J; junction bases left unmatched: 12. Germline-derived CDR1 and CDR2 are LNHDA and SQIVND (reference sequence). The CDR3 consists of 16 residues.

This clone was detected only a few times. The rearrangement uses TRBV6-5 and TRBJ1-2, with D maybe TRBD1 (6 bases). The germline V gene encodes CDR1 MNHEY and CDR2 SVGAGI. CDR3 size: 16 residues. V lost 4 bases, J lost 13 bases, and 28 bases lay in between. The DNA of the CDR3 is TGTGCCAGCAGTTCCCTTTACGGGGGGCGAGACAAAGGGATCACCTTC. Protein product: CASSSLYGGRDKGITF.

The chain joins TRBV2 to TRBJ2-3, with 11 bases fitting TRBD2. The CDR3 spans 17 residues. The V gene end was trimmed by 4 bases and the J gene end by 3 bases; junction bases not matched to a gene: 9. Germline CDR1 reads SNHLY; CDR2 reads FYNNEI. The CDR3 spells CASSVRSGGAWTDTQYF. DNA for the CDR3: TGTGCCAGCAGTGTACGTAGCGGGGGGGCCTGGACAGATACGCAGTATTTT.

This clone showed up just once. The V call is TRBV10-3, the J call TRBJ1-6; 7 nucleotides align to TRBD1. The CDR3 spans 14 residues. CDR1 is ENHRY and CDR2 is SYGVKD in the germline V gene. V dropped 5 bases and J dropped 4; count of bases not matched to a gene: 2. CDR3 loop: CAISPGQYNSPLHF. The CDR3 nucleotides read TGTGCCATCAGTCCGGGACAGTATAATTCACCCCTCCACTTT.

This chain links TRBV5-4 with TRBJ1-1; D gene unclear. The germline CDR1 and CDR2 sequences are SGHNT and YYREEE (reference sequence). V shed 3 bases and J shed 5 bases, with 14 bases lying between them. The CDR3 totals 14 residues. The CDR3 sequence: CASSSSSLLTEAFF. The CDR3 nucleotides are TGTGCCAGCAGCTCCTCCTCACTACTAACTGAAGCTTTCTTT.

The chain recombines TRBV30 with TRBJ1-1; 7 nucleotides line up with TRBD1. V lost 4 bases and J lost 7; bases outside the gene matches: 12. Germline V lookup: CDR1 GTSNPN, CDR2 SVGIG (reference sequence). This CDR3 contains 14 residues. CDR3 in amino acids: CAWKYPGTADEAFF. CDR3 coding DNA: TGTGCCTGGAAGTACCCCGGGACAGCCGATGAAGCTTTCTTT.

This clone was seen a handful of times. This CDR3 is also generated by other DNA sequences in the sample. The CDR3 DNA is TGCGCCAGCAGCTTGGACGGGACAGGGTTCAATCAGCCCCAGCATTTT. This translates into CASSLDGTGFNQPQHF. The V and J genes are TRBV5-1 and TRBJ1-5, with 9 nucleotides matching TRBD1. V dropped 0 bases and J dropped 3; count of bases not matched to a gene: 4. The germline V gene has CDR1 SGHRS and CDR2 YFSETQ. The CDR3 is 16 residues long.

The chain joins TRBV4-2 to TRBJ2-5, with D uncertain. Germline V lookup: CDR1 LGHNA, CDR2 YNFKEQ. The CDR3 length is 15 residues. V was shortened by 0 bases and J by 2 bases, with 10 bases between the two germline ends. For the CDR3, the DNA is TGTGCCAGCAGCCAAGATCTGCAGGCACAAGAGACCCAGTACTTC. Its protein product is CASSQDLQAQETQYF.

The gene calls are TRBV15 and TRBJ2-7; 7 bases map to TRBD1. V trimming: 0 bases; J trimming: 5 bases; junction bases outside the gene matches: 4. The germline V gene has CDR1 LNHNV and CDR2 YYDKDF (reference sequence). The CDR3 contains 14 residues. The CDR3: CATSREYRGHEQYF. CDR3 DNA sequence: TGTGCCACCAGCAGAGAGTACAGGGGCCACGAGCAGTACTTC.

The chain combines TRBV7-2 with TRBJ1-2; the D gene is possibly TRBD1 (6 bases). The CDR3 covers 14 residues. Germline CDR1 is SGHTA and CDR2 is FQGNSA. Trimming took off 5 bases at V and 8 bases at J, with 18 bases between the two ends. CDR3 DNA: TGTGCCAGCAGCCGTGGGGACGACAGGCGGGGCTACACCTTC. Amino acid sequence: CASSRGDDRRGYTF.

In its sample, this clone was seen a few times. The chain employs TRBV5-6 and TRBJ1-1; 10 bases are shared with TRBD1. Germline V lookup: CDR1 SGHDT, CDR2 YYEEEE. The CDR3 is 14 amino acids. V lost 0 bases and J lost 5; bases outside the gene matches: 1. CDR3 in amino acids: CASSLGDRGTEAFF. CDR3 nucleotides: TGTGCCAGCAGCTTGGGGGACAGGGGAACTGAAGCTTTCTTT.

This clone was detected only once. This chain uses TRBV6-5 with TRBJ1-1, with a possible D match to TRBD1 (5 bases). The V gene's germline CDR1 is MNHEY and CDR2 SVGAGI. V was cut by 5 bases and J by 4 bases, with 8 bases left in between. This CDR3 comprises 12 residues. The CDR3 spells CASSRQFTEAFF. CDR3 DNA: TGTGCCAGCAGTAGACAGTTCACTGAAGCTTTCTTT.

This rearrangement joins TRBV10-1 to TRBJ1-1; D perhaps matches TRBD1 (6 bases). The ends were cut back, 2 bases at V and 1 base at J, with 14 bases in the middle. The CDR3 extends over 16 amino acids. Germline V CDR1 and CDR2: WNHNN, SYGVQD (reference sequence). Written as DNA, the CDR3 is TGCGCCAGCAGTGAGACTCGGACAGTCGGGAACACTGAAGCTTTCTTT. Its protein is CASSETRTVGNTEAFF.

This clone showed up just a few times. An end of the junction does not agree with germline; a read error may underlie this. The V and J genes are TRBV15 and TRBJ1-1; D gene ambiguous. CDR1 is LNHNV, CDR2 YYDKDF, per germline (reference sequence). This CDR3 region has 11 residues. CDR3 bases: TGTGCCACCAGCAGAGAGCGGGATCGTCAATTT. Protein: CATSRERDRQF.

This clone has a handful of counts. This chain connects TRBV5-1 to TRBJ1-2; TRBD1 is a possible D gene (6 bases). Germline lookup yields CDR1 SGHRS and CDR2 YFSETQ. Trimming shortened V by 2 bases and J by 4 bases, and 21 bases separated the two germline ends. CDR3 length equals 17 residues. This CDR3 reads CASSLGFRTEKPYGYTF. Here the CDR3 DNA reads TGCGCCAGCAGCTTAGGTTTTCGGACAGAAAAGCCCTATGGCTACACCTTC.

The rearrangement links TRBV2 to TRBJ1-2; 7 bases are shared with TRBD1. Germline-derived CDR1 and CDR2 are SNHLY and FYNNEI. V lost 6 bases to trimming and J lost 4 bases; unmatched junction nucleotides: 8. The CDR3 has 14 amino acids. In nucleotides, the CDR3 is TGTGCCAGCAGGGGCGGGACAGTGGCCTATGGCTACACCTTC. It yields the protein CASRGGTVAYGYTF.

This clone was recorded only once. This chain joins TRBV10-2 and TRBJ1-2; maybe TRBD1 (5 bases). The CDR3 totals 14 residues. The V gene's germline CDR1 is WSHSY and CDR2 SAAADI. V shed 4 bases and J shed 0 bases, with 9 bases lying between them. Here the CDR3 DNA reads TGCGCCAGCAGTGTCGGGGGAGCTAACTATGGCTACACCTTC. Its protein product is CASSVGGANYGYTF.

This clone has a single count. The chain is built from TRBV6-4 and TRBJ1-1; D unresolved. This CDR3 has 13 residues. The germline V gene encodes CDR1 MRHNA and CDR2 SNTAGT. Between the trimmed V and J ends, which lost 4 bases and 6 bases, there was a span of 12 bases. The CDR3, as DNA: TGTGCCAGCAGTGCCGACAAGATCGCTGAAGCTTTCTTT. As protein: CASSADKIAEAFF.

The rearrangement uses TRBV2 and TRBJ1-5; D ambiguous. The V end lost 3 bases, the J end lost 4 bases, and 10 bases lay between the germline ends. Germline values: CDR1 SNHLY, CDR2 FYNNEI. The CDR3 has 14 amino acids. The CDR3 nucleotides are TGTGCCAGCAGTGAGTGGGCTGGGAATCAGCCCCAGCATTTT. Translating gives CASSEWAGNQPQHF.

This chain connects TRBV5-6 to TRBJ2-7; 8 nucleotides match TRBD1. The CDR3 extends over 14 amino acids. J lost 5 bases, V lost 2 bases, and 6 bases had no gene match. Germline loops: CDR1 SGHDT, CDR2 YYEEEE. CDR3: CASSFNRGANEQYF. The DNA for the CDR3 is TGTGCCAGCAGCTTCAACAGGGGGGCGAACGAGCAGTACTTC.